This is a list of T cell receptor beta chains from one sample in a study of CD8+ T cells in alopecia areata. Using immunoSEQ multiplex PCR, the repertoire was profiled, and TCRdb retains in-frame clones only, with some absent. This sample has 170,000 or so clones; 40% to 65% occur once, and the top ten carry 11%. Sequencing used CD8+ T cells sorted from blood, obtained at week 24, from a patient treated with tofacitinib. The receptors come from a human donor with alopecia areata. The CDR3 runs from the conserved cysteine through the conserved F or W. D genes are given only for firm matches. Rows may omit the clone size; those that give it use once, few, many or a size class.

>TRBJ1-2|few|TRBV13|NA
TGTGCCAGCAGCCCGTTCGACACTGCTAACTATGGCTACACCTTC
CASSPFDTANYGYTF
>TRBJ1-4|once|TRBV30|TRBD1
TGTGCCTGGAGTAACGGACAGGGGGATGAAAAACTGTTTTTT
CAWSNGQGDEKLFF
>TRBJ2-7|NA|TRBV5-6|NA
TGTGCCAGCAGCCCCGGTGAGGGATTCCGGTCCTACGAGCAGTACTTC
CASSPGEGFRSYEQYF
>TRBJ1-5|NA|TRBV30|NA
TGTGCCTGCTCGATGGCGGACAGCAATCAGCCCCAGCATTTT
CACSMADSNQPQHF
>TRBJ1-5|once|TRBV11-2|TRBD1
TGTGCCAGCAGCTTAGGGGCAGGGGGCTCTCAGCCCCAGCATTTT
CASSLGAGGSQPQHF
>TRBJ1-2|few|TRBV28|NA
TGTGCCAGCAGAACCCGGGGTAACTATGGCTACACCTTC
CASRTRGNYGYTF
>TRBJ1-1|NA|TRBV25-1|NA
TGTGCCAGTGGCGCGAGCACTGAAGCTTTCTTT
CASGASTEAFF
>TRBJ2-3|NA|TRBV18|NA
TGTGCCAGCTCACCACTTGGGACTAGCACAGATACGCAGTATTTT
CASSPLGTSTDTQYF
>TRBJ1-1|NA|TRBV13|NA
TGTGCCAGCAGCTTAGCGGGGAGTTTGGATGAAGCTTTCTTT
CASSLAGSLDEAFF
>TRBJ2-7|once|TRBV7-3|NA
TGTGCCAGCAGCTTAACGAGGAGACAGATGTACGAGCAGTACTTC
CASSLTRRQMYEQYF
>TRBJ2-6|few|TRBV5-6|TRBD1
TGTGCCAGCAGCATCCCGGGACAGGGGGATGATGGGGCCAACGTCCTGACTTTC
CASSIPGQGDDGANVLTF
>TRBJ2-1|NA|TRBV30|TRBD1
TGTGCCTGGAGTGGGGGGACAGGGGGCAATGAGCAGTTCTTC
CAWSGGTGGNEQFF
>TRBJ1-5|NA|TRBV7-2|NA
TGTGCCAGCAGCTTAGGAATGGGGGCTAATCAGCCCCAGCATTTT
CASSLGMGANQPQHF
>TRBJ1-2|few|TRBV12-5|NA
TGTGCTAGTGGTTTGGTACAGCAGGGCCGGGGCTACACCTTC
CASGLVQQGRGYTF
>TRBJ2-1|NA|TRBV30|TRBD1
TGTGCCTGGAGACGACAGGGAATTCAGTTCTTC
CAWRRQGIQFF
>TRBJ2-1|NA|TRBV29-1|TRBD1
TGCAGCGGGACAGGGAGCGTCAATGAGCAGTTCTTC
CSGTGSVNEQFF
>TRBJ2-1|NA|TRBV15|NA
TGTGCCACCATGGCTAGCGTTCGCGATGAGCAGTTCTTC
CATMASVRDEQFF
>TRBJ1-5|few|TRBV11-2|NA
TGTGCCAGCAGCTTAGGGCGGGGTCAGCCCCAGCATTTT
CASSLGRGQPQHF